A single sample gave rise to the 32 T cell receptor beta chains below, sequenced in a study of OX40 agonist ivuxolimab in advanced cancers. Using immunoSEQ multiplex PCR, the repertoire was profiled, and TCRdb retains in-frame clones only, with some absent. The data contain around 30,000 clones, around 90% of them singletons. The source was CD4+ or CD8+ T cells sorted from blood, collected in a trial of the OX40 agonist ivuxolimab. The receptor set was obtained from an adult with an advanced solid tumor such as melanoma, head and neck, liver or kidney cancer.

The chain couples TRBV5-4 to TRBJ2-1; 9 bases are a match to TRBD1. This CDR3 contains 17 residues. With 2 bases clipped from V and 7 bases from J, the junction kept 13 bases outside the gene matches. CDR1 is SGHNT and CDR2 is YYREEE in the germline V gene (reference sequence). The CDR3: CASSLQGAGGWENEQFF. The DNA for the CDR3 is TGTGCCAGCAGCTTACAGGGGGCCGGAGGATGGGAGAATGAGCAGTTCTTC.

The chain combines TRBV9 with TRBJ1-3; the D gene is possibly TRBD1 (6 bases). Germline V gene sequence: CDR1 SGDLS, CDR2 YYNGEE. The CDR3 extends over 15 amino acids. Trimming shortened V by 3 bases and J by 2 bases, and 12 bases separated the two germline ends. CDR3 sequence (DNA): TGTGCCAGCAGCGGGGAAGGGGGAGCTGGAAACACCATATATTTT. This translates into CASSGEGGAGNTIYF.

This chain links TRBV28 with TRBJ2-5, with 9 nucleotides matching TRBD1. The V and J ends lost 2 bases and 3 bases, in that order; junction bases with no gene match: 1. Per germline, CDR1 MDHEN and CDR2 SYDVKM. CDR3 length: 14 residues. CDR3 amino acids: CASSLDRGEETQYF. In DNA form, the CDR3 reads TGTGCCAGCAGTTTAGACAGGGGGGAAGAGACCCAGTACTTC.

The CDR3 region is CASSLGDRENEKLFF. The CDR3 coding sequence is TGCGCCAGCAGCTTGGGCGACCGAGAAAATGAAAAACTGTTTTTT. This rearrangement joins TRBV5-1 to TRBJ1-4, with D uncertain. Germline V gives CDR1 SGHRS, CDR2 YFSETQ. V dropped 0 bases and J dropped 5 bases, with 11 bases sitting between them. This CDR3 spans 15 amino acids.

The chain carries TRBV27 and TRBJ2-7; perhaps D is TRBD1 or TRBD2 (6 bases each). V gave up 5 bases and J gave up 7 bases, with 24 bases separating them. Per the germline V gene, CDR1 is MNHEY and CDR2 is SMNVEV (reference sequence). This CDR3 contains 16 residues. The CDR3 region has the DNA TGTGCCAGCAGTCTCTTTTGGGGGGCGAATTTACGAGAGCAGTACTTC. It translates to CASSLFWGANLREQYF.

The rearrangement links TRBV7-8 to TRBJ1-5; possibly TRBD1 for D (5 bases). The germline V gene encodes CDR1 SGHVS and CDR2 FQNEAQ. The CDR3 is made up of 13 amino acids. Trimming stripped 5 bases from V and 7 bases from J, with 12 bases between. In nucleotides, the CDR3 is TGTGCCAGCAGCGCCGGTGGGGGGCAGCCCCAGCATTTT. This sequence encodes CASSAGGGQPQHF.

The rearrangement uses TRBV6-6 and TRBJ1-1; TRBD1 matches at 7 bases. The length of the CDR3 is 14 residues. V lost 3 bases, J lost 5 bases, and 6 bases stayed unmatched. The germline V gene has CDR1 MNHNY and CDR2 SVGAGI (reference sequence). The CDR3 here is CASSYRDRDTEAFF. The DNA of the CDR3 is TGTGCCAGCAGTTATCGGGACAGAGATACTGAAGCTTTCTTT.

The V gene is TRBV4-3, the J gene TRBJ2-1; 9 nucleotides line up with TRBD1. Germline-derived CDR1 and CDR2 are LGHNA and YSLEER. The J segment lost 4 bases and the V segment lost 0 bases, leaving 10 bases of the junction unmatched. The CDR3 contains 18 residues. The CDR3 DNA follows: TGCGCCAGCAGCCAAGAAAAGGTGGGGACAGGGACTTACAATGAGCAGTTCTTC. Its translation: CASSQEKVGTGTYNEQFF.

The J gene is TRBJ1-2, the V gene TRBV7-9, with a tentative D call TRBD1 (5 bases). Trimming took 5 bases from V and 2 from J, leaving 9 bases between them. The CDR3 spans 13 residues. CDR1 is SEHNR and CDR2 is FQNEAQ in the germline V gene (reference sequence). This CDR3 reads CASSRGLNYGYTF. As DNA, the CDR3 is TGTGCCAGCAGCCGGGGCCTGAACTATGGCTACACCTTC.

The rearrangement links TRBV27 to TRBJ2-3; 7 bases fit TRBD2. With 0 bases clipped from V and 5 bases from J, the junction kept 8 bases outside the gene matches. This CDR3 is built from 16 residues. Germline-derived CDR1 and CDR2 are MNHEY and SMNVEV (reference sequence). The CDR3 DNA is TGTGCCAGCAGTTTATCTTCCCGCCTAGCGGAAGATACGCAGTATTTT. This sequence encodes CASSLSSRLAEDTQYF.

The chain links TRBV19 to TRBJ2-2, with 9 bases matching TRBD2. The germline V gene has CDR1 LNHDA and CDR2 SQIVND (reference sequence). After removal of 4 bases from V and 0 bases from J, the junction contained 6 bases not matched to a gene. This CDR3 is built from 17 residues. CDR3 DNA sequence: TGTGCCAGTAGTACGCTAGCGGGGAACGCGAACACCGGGGAGCTGTTTTTT. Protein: CASSTLAGNANTGELFF.

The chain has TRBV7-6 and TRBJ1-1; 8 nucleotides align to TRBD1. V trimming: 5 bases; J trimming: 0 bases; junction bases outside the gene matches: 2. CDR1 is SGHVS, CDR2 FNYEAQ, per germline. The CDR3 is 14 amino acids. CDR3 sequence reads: CASSPGGLNTEAFF. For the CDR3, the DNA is TGTGCCAGCAGCCCAGGGGGCCTGAACACTGAAGCTTTCTTT.

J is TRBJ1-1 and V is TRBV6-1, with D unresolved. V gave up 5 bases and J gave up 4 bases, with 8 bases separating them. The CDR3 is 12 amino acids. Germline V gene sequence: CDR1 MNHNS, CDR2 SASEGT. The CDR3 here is CASSWAITEAFF. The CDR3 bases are TGTGCCAGCAGTTGGGCCATCACTGAAGCTTTCTTT.

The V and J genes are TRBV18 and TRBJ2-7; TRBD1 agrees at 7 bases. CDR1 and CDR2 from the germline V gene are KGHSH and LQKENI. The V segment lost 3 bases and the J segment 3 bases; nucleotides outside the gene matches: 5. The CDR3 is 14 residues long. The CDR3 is CASSPDRSFYEQYF. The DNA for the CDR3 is TGTGCCAGCTCACCGGACAGGTCTTTCTACGAGCAGTACTTC. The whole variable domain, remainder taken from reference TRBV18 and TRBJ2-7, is NAGVMQNPRHLVRRRGQEARLRCSPMKGHSHVYWYRQLPEEGLKFMVYLQKENIIDESGMPKERFSAEFPKEGPSILRIQQVVRGDSAAYFCASSPDRSFYEQYFGPGTRLTVT.

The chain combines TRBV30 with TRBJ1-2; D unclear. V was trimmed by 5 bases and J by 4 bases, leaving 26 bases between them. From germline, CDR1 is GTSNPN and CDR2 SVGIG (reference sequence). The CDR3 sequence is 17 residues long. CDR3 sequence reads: CAWEPPGPWQESYGYTF. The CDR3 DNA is TGTGCCTGGGAACCCCCCGGCCCTTGGCAGGAGAGCTATGGCTACACCTTC.

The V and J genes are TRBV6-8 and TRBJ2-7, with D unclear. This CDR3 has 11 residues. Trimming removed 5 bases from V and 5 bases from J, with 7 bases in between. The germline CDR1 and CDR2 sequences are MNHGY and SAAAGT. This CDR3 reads CASSTLNEQYF. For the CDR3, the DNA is TGTGCCAGCAGTACCTTGAACGAGCAGTACTTC.

The CDR3 sequence is CASSLTGTGALEQYF. CDR3 DNA: TGTGCCAGCAGTCTTACCGGGACAGGGGCTTTAGAGCAGTACTTC. The rearrangement joins TRBV6-6 to TRBJ2-7; TRBD1 agrees at 10 bases. CDR1 and CDR2 (germline): MNHNY, SVGAGI (reference sequence). The CDR3 covers 15 residues. J was trimmed by 7 bases and V by 5 bases; bases with no gene match: 11.

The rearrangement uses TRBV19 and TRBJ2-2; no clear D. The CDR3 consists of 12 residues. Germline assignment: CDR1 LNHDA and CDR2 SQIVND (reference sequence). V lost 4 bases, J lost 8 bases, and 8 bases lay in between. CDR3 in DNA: TGTGCCAGTAGTAAAACATGGGGGGAGCTGTTTTTT. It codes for CASSKTWGELFF.

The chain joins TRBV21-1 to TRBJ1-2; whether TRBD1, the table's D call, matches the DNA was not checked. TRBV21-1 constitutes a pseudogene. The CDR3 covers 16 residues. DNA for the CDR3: TGTGCCAGCAGCGGGGGACAGGGGGCAACTAACTATGGCTACACCTTC. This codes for CASSGGQGATNYGYTF.

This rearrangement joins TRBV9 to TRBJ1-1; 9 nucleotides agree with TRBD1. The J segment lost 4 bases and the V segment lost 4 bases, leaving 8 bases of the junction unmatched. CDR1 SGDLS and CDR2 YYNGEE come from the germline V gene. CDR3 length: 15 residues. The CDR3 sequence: CASSPLTGGGTEAFF. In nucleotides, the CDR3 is TGTGCCAGCAGCCCATTGACAGGGGGGGGCACTGAAGCTTTCTTT.

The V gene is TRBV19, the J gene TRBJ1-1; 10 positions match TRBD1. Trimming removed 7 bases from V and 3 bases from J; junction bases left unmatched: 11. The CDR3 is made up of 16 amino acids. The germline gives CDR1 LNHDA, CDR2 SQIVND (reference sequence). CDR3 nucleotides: TGTGCCAGTAACCCCGGACAGGGGGGATGGCACACTGAAGCTTTCTTT. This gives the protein CASNPGQGGWHTEAFF.

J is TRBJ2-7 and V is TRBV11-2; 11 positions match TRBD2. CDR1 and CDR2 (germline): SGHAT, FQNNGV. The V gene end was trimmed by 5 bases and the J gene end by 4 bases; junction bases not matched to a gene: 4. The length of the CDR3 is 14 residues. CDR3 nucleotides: TGTGCCAGCAGCATTAGCGGGGGGGGATACGAGCAGTACTTC. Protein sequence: CASSISGGGYEQYF.

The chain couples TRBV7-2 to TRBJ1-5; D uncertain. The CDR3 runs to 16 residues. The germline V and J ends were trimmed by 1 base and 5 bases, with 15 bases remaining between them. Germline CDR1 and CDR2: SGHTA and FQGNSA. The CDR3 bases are TGTGCCAGCAGCTTAGTTTCTGGGGTTAGGGATCAGCCCCAGCATTTT. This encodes CASSLVSGVRDQPQHF. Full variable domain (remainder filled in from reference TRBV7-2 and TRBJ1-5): GAGVSQSPSNKVTEKGKDVELRCDPISGHTALYWYRQSLGQGLEFLIYFQGNSAPDKSGLPSDRFSAERTGGSVSTLTIQRTQQEDSAVYLCASSLVSGVRDQPQHFGDGTRLSIL.

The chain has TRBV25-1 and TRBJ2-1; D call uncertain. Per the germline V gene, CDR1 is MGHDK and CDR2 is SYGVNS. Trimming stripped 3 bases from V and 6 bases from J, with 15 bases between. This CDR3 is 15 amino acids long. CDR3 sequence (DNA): TGTGCCAGCAGTGATTCAAGGTCTCGGCCCAATGAGCAGTTCTTC. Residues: CASSDSRSRPNEQFF.

In DNA, the CDR3 is TGCGCCAGCAGCGAGGGACAGCTCAATCAGCCCCAGCATTTT. This gives the protein CASSEGQLNQPQHF. The chain combines TRBV5-1 with TRBJ1-5, with 7 nucleotides matching TRBD1. Germline V gene data show CDR1 as SGHRS and CDR2 as YFSETQ. The CDR3 loop spans 14 amino acids. Trimming removed 4 bases from V and 3 bases from J; junction bases left unmatched: 4.

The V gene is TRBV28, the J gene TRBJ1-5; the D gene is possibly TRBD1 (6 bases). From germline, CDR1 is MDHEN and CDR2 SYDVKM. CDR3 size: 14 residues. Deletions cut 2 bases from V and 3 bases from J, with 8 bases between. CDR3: CASSLTGLNQPQHF. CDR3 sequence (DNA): TGTGCCAGCAGTTTAACAGGGCTCAATCAGCCCCAGCATTTT.

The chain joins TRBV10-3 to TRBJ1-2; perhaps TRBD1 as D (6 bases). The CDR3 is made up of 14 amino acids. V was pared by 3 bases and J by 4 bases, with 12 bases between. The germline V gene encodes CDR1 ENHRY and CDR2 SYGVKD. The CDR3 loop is CAISEVQGFYGYTF. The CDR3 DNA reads TGTGCCATCAGTGAAGTGCAGGGGTTCTATGGCTACACCTTC.

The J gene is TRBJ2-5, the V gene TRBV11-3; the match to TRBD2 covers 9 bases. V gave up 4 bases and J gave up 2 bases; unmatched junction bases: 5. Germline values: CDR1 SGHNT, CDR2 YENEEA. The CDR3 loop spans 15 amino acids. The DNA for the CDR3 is TGTGCCAGCAGCTCGGGTAGCGGGGGACAAGAGACCCAGTACTTC. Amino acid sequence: CASSSGSGGQETQYF.

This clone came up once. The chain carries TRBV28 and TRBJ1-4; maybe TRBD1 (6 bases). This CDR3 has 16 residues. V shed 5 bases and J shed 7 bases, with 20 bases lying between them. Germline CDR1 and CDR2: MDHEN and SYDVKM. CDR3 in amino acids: CASSILARGQGEKLFF. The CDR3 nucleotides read TGTGCCAGCAGTATACTAGCCCGGGGGCAGGGTGAAAAACTGTTTTTT.

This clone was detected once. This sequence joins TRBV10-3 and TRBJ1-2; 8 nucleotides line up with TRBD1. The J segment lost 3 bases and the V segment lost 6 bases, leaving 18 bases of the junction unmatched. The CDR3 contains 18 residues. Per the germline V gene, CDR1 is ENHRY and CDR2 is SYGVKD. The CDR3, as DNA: TGTGCCATCAGCGAAATCTGGACAGGGCCAAGTCCCGACTATGGCTACACCTTC. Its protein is CAISEIWTGPSPDYGYTF.

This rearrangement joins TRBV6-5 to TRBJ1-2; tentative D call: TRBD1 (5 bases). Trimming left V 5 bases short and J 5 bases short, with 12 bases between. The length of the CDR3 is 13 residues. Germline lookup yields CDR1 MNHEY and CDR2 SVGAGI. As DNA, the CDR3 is TGTGCCAGCAGTGGGGGACGTATGTATGGCTACACCTTC. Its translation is CASSGGRMYGYTF.

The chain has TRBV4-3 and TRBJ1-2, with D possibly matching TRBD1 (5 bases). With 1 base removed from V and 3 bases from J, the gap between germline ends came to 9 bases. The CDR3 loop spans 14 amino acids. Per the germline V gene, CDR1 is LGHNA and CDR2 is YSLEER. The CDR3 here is CASSQGGDYYGYTF. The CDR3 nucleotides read TGCGCCAGCAGCCAAGGGGGGGACTACTATGGCTACACCTTC.